The 9 T cell receptor beta chains reported below all come from one sample, sequenced in a study of Ad26.COV2.S vaccination and SARS-CoV-2 variants. TCRdb's copy holds only in-frame clones and misses some; the assay was immunoSEQ multiplex PCR. The data show more than 300,000 clones, just over 85% seen once. Specified treatment: around 19 received Ad26.COV2.S at low or high dose, single or two shots; a few received placebo; per-sample allocation not given. Day 63 after the first injection of vaccine or placebo was the sampling time. The sequencing used peripheral blood, collected in a trial of Ad26.COV2.S vaccine versus placebo. These receptors all come from a person aged 18-60 years who received the Ad26.COV2.S COVID-19 vaccine or a placebo.

V gene TRBV9 combines with J gene TRBJ1-6; no firm D call. CDR1 SGDLS and CDR2 YYNGEE come from the germline V gene. Between the trimmed V and J ends, which lost 0 bases and 2 bases, there was a span of 9 bases. The CDR3 covers 16 residues. The CDR3 DNA reads TGTGCCAGCAGCGTAGGAAGAGATCCCTATAATTCACCCCTCCACTTT. Translating gives CASSVGRDPYNSPLHF.

This chain uses TRBV5-6 with TRBJ2-7, with D hard to call. V was clipped by 5 bases and J by 4 bases, with 19 bases between them. From germline, CDR1 is SGHDT and CDR2 YYEEEE. This CDR3 has 15 amino acids. The CDR3 sequence: CASSFDPVGNYEQYF. DNA of the CDR3: TGTGCCAGCAGTTTCGACCCTGTAGGGAATTACGAGCAGTACTTC. Looking up the rest from reference TRBV5-6 and TRBJ2-7 gives the full variable domain: DAGVTQSPTHLIKTRGQQVTLRCSPKSGHDTVSWYQQALGQGPQFIFQYYEEEERQRGNFPDRFSGHQFPNYSSELNVNALLLGDSALYLCASSFDPVGNYEQYFGPGTRLTVT.

This chain joins TRBV6-5 and TRBJ1-2; maybe TRBD1 (6 bases). Germline V gene sequence: CDR1 MNHEY, CDR2 SVGAGI. V was shortened by 2 bases and J by 6 bases, with 10 bases between the two germline ends. The CDR3 is 13 residues long. The DNA of the CDR3 is TGTGCCAGCAGTTACCCACAGGGTGATGGCTACACCTTC. It codes for CASSYPQGDGYTF.

This clone was counted many times. The CDR3 sequence is CASSYRTARNEQFF. The CDR3 DNA reads TGTGCCAGCAGCTACCGGACAGCAAGGAATGAGCAGTTCTTC. This sequence joins TRBV7-9 and TRBJ2-1, with D perhaps TRBD1 (6 bases). The CDR3 extends over 14 amino acids. Per the germline V gene, CDR1 is SEHNR and CDR2 is FQNEAQ (reference sequence). V lost 4 bases to trimming and J lost 7 bases, with 14 bases between them.

The chain recombines TRBV10-1 with TRBJ2-1; D gene uncertain. Trimming took 0 bases from V and 10 from J, leaving 19 bases between them. Germline V gene sequence: CDR1 WNHNN, CDR2 SYGVQD (reference sequence). This CDR3 comprises 16 residues. The CDR3 protein is CASSESWRDDAPEQFF. In DNA, the CDR3 is TGCGCCAGCAGTGAGTCGTGGAGAGATGATGCTCCGGAGCAGTTCTTC.

This clone was detected only once. CDR3 sequence (DNA): TGTGCCAGCAGGGGCCATCCGGGGGGTAGCACAGATACGCAGTATTTT. Its translation is CASRGHPGGSTDTQYF. The chain uses TRBV5-6 and TRBJ2-3, with TRBD2 matching over 7 bases. The CDR3 is 16 residues long. The germline gives CDR1 SGHDT, CDR2 YYEEEE. Losses at the gene ends were 5 bases for V and 0 bases for J; bases not matched to a gene: 9.

The rearrangement links TRBV4-3 to TRBJ2-3; 9 nucleotides match TRBD1. V dropped 3 bases and J dropped 4; count of bases not matched to a gene: 11. This CDR3 region has 17 residues. The germline CDR1 and CDR2 sequences are LGHNA and YSLEER. CDR3 DNA sequence: TGCGCCAGCAGCCACGCACCCACGGGACAGGGTGCAGATACGCAGTATTTT. It is translated as CASSHAPTGQGADTQYF.

In nucleotides, the CDR3 is TGTGCCAGCAGCCAAGCGGGGTACAATGAGCAGTTCTTC. Translation gives CASSQAGYNEQFF. The chain has TRBV3-1 (or the pseudogene TRBV3-2) and TRBJ2-1; D possibly corresponds to TRBD2 (5 bases). The germline V gene has CDR1 LGHDT and CDR2 YNNKEL (reference sequence). This CDR3 comprises 13 residues. Trimming left V 1 base short and J 4 bases short, with 5 bases between.

The genes are TRBV5-4 and TRBJ1-2; TRBD1 matches 9 bases. Germline V gives CDR1 SGHNT, CDR2 YYREEE (reference sequence). The ends lost 5 bases at V and 7 bases at J; junction bases unmatched: 12. The CDR3 has 15 residues. Written as DNA, the CDR3 is TGTGCCAGCAGTGGGTCGGGACAGGGAATGAGTGGCTACACCTTC. It encodes CASSGSGQGMSGYTF.